This T cell receptor (beta chain) was found in a study of CD8+ T cells in alopecia areata. The germline V gene encodes CDR1 NSHNY and CDR2 SYGAGN. V shed 3 bases and J 4 bases; nucleotides not matched to a gene: 6. The CDR3 has 15 amino acids. Reverse transcribed after extraction, RNA yielded cDNA as the sequencing template. Using immunoSEQ multiplex PCR, the repertoire was profiled, and TCRdb retains in-frame clones only, with some absent. This sample comprises about 2,100 clones, none seen once only. In its sample, this clone is medium-sized. Germline and genes: mouse. The CDR3 end falls 4 residues outside the read, so it is completed with the germline J gene. Time point here: mouse skin 3 weeks after grafting.

The sample consisted of skin, taken at week 3. This receptor was obtained from a C3H/HeJ mouse with alopecia areata. As its MHC haplotype, the strain has H2-k. The J gene is TRBJ2-1, the V gene TRBV13-1; 8 bases line up with TRBD1. The CDR3 is CASSGDRGLYAEQFF. CDR3 DNA, as far as it was read: TGTGCCAGCAGTGGTGACAGGGGACTATATGCT.